This T cell receptor beta chain was obtained from a study of blood T cells in healthy people across ages. The CDR3 sequence is 15 residues long. The V gene's germline CDR1 is ENHRY and CDR2 SYGVKD. V dropped 6 bases and J dropped 2 bases, with 17 bases sitting between them. Combining a sample-barcoded 5' primer with a J-beta primer mix, a second PCR ran for about 6 to 12 cycles. Using its own MiXCR run on the 5' RACE reads, TCRdb lists one record per CDR3 protein. The repertoire holds 700,000 to 850,000 distinct CDR3 sequences, with 35% to 40% as singletons. This clonotype was counted at least ten times. Every participating donor contributed around 9.5 milliliters of peripheral blood through a draw.

The clonotype originates from a young man in good health. The rearrangement joins TRBV10-3 to TRBJ2-7; perhaps D is TRBD1 or TRBD2 (5 bases each). Sequences were obtained from blood. The CDR3 DNA reads TGTGCCATCAGACCTCGGGACGGCCGAGCCTACGAGCAGTACTTC. The encoded protein is CAIRPRDGRAYEQYF.